Presented here are 25 T cell receptor beta chains from one specimen sequenced in a study of beta chain features in type 1 diabetes. The investigators reverse transcribed all of the isolated RNA, so they sequenced expressed TCRB transcripts. TCRdb keeps only in-frame clones here, not all; method: immunoSEQ multiplex PCR. Of about half a million clones listed, about an eighth are singletons. The sequenced sample was naive CD4+ T cells from blood. The source of these receptors is a young woman in good health.

This clone was observed at least ten times. This CDR3 is also generated by other DNA sequences in the sample. In DNA, the CDR3 is TGTGCCAGCTCACCAGGCGGAGAGACCCAGTACTTC. It codes for CASSPGGETQYF. This sequence joins TRBV18 and TRBJ2-5; D remains unclear. Between the trimmed V and J ends, which lost 2 bases and 4 bases, there was a span of 5 bases. The CDR3 runs 12 residues. Germline V gives CDR1 KGHSH, CDR2 LQKENI.

Written as DNA, the CDR3 is TGCGCCAGCAGCCAAGTGACAGGGGGCAGGGATACGCAGTATTTT. Residues: CASSQVTGGRDTQYF. V usage is TRBV4-1 and J usage is TRBJ2-3, with TRBD1 matching 10 bases. Germline V CDR1 and CDR2: MGHRA, YSYEKL. Unmatched junction bases numbered 4, after V lost 1 base and J lost 6 bases. CDR3 length equals 15 residues.

This clone was picked up a small number of times. This chain links TRBV7-9 with TRBJ2-1, with D perhaps TRBD1 or TRBD2 (5 bases each). The CDR3 is 11 residues long. Germline CDR1 is SEHNR and CDR2 is FQNEAQ (reference sequence). V was pared by 5 bases and J by 10 bases, with 9 bases between. CDR3 protein: CASSVGDEQFF. The CDR3, as DNA: TGTGCCAGCAGCGTTGGGGACGAGCAGTTCTTC. Variable domain in full (rest from reference TRBV7-9 and TRBJ2-1): DTGVSQNPRHKITKRGQNVTFRCDPISEHNRLYWYRQTLGQGPEFLTYFQNEAQLEKSRLLSDRFSAERPKGSFSTLEIQRTEQGDSAMYLCASSVGDEQFFGPGTRLTVL.

This clone has only a few counts. J is TRBJ2-2 and V is TRBV30; weak D call: TRBD2 (6 bases). The CDR3 runs 16 residues. Germline CDR1 GTSNPN, CDR2 SVGIG (reference sequence). Trimming shortened V by 4 bases and J by 4 bases, and 19 bases separated the two germline ends. In DNA, the CDR3 is TGTGCCTGGATCCCACGGCGGAGGGCCTCCACCGGGGAGCTGTTTTTT. It is translated as CAWIPRRRASTGELFF.

This clone has just a few counts. CDR3 bases: TGTGCCATCAGGGATCAGGTCCTGAACACTGAAGCTTTCTTT. Translated: CAIRDQVLNTEAFF. V and J are TRBV10-3 and TRBJ1-1; D gene unclear. Trimming removed 6 bases from V and 0 bases from J, with 11 bases in between. Germline V gene lookup returns CDR1 ENHRY and CDR2 SYGVKD. The CDR3 loop spans 14 amino acids.

The J gene is TRBJ2-1, the V gene TRBV7-9; D gene uncertain. CDR3 length: 13 residues. V dropped 3 bases and J dropped 10 bases, with 13 bases sitting between them. Germline V CDR1 and CDR2: SEHNR, FQNEAQ (reference sequence). This CDR3 reads CASSFQEFLEQFF. The CDR3 DNA is TGTGCCAGCAGCTTTCAAGAGTTCCTGGAGCAGTTCTTC.

The chain links TRBV9 to TRBJ2-1, with TRBD2 matching over 11 bases. The CDR3 covers 15 residues. Trimming cost V 0 bases and J 8 bases; bases outside gene matches: 4. Germline values: CDR1 SGDLS, CDR2 YYNGEE. The CDR3 here is CASSVDSGRAYEQFF. The CDR3 DNA reads as TGTGCCAGCAGCGTAGATAGCGGGAGGGCCTATGAGCAGTTCTTC.

The CDR3 coding sequence is TGTGCCAGTAGCCACCCCGGGACTAGCGGGAGTCTGGAGCAGTACTTC. This translates into CASSHPGTSGSLEQYF. The J gene is TRBJ2-7, the V gene TRBV19; 14 bases line up with TRBD2. The CDR3 length is 16 residues. Germline V gene sequence: CDR1 LNHDA, CDR2 SQIVND (reference sequence). The V and J ends lost 6 bases and 7 bases, in that order; junction bases with no gene match: 11.

The chain employs TRBV10-3 and TRBJ2-1, with 13 bases aligning to TRBD2. Trimming removed 6 bases from V and 0 bases from J; junction bases left unmatched: 8. The germline V gene has CDR1 ENHRY and CDR2 SYGVKD. The CDR3 contains 18 residues. CDR3 amino acids: CAIRAGTSGTSSYNEQFF. DNA of the CDR3: TGTGCCATCAGAGCCGGGACTAGCGGGACGAGCTCCTACAATGAGCAGTTCTTC.

The chain employs TRBV4-1 and TRBJ2-7; D is perhaps TRBD1 or TRBD2 (6 bases each). V was shortened by 0 bases and J by 7 bases, with 16 bases between the two germline ends. The CDR3 has 15 amino acids. CDR1 MGHRA and CDR2 YSYEKL come from the germline V gene. CDR3 region: CASSQDSSGAGEQYV. For the CDR3, the DNA is TGCGCCAGCAGCCAAGATTCCTCGGGGGCAGGGGAGCAGTACGTC.

The rearrangement joins TRBV28 to TRBJ2-7; 9 bases align to TRBD1. V gave up 3 bases and J gave up 2 bases; unmatched junction bases: 5. Germline CDR1 reads MDHEN; CDR2 reads SYDVKM. The CDR3 extends over 15 amino acids. CDR3 coding DNA: TGTGCCAGCAGTTTGGCCGGGACAGGGACCTACGAGCAGTACGTC. As protein: CASSLAGTGTYEQYV.

This clone was counted between two and nine times. This rearrangement joins TRBV2 to TRBJ1-5; D is possibly TRBD1 (6 bases). The germline CDR1 and CDR2 sequences are SNHLY and FYNNEI. This CDR3 has 15 amino acids. Between the trimmed V and J ends, which lost 8 bases and 3 bases, there was a span of 17 bases. The DNA for the CDR3 is TGTGCCAGCCGGACCGACAGGACGCACAATCAGCCCCAGCATTTT. The encoded protein is CASRTDRTHNQPQHF.

The table lists this clone with a few counts. The V and J genes are TRBV11-2 and TRBJ1-2; D perhaps matches TRBD1 (6 bases). Germline V gene sequence: CDR1 SGHAT, CDR2 FQNNGV. The CDR3 totals 15 residues. Trimming stripped 1 base from V and 0 bases from J, with 9 bases between. The CDR3 sequence: CASSLVDRTNYGYTF. The CDR3 DNA reads as TGTGCCAGCAGCTTAGTGGACAGAACTAACTATGGCTACACCTTC.

This rearrangement joins TRBV14 to TRBJ1-2; the D gene is possibly TRBD1 (5 bases). The CDR3 spans 14 residues. Germline V gene data show CDR1 as SGHDN and CDR2 as FVKESK. The V end was cut by 3 bases, the J end by 4 bases, with 12 bases between. The CDR3 DNA reads TGTGCCAGCAGCCACGGACAACTAGGCTATGGCTACACCTTC. It encodes CASSHGQLGYGYTF.

This clone was observed once. The rearrangement links TRBV7-2 to TRBJ2-3; 10 bases align to TRBD2. V shed 5 bases and J 5 bases; nucleotides not matched to a gene: 7. The CDR3 runs to 15 residues. Germline CDR1 SGHTA, CDR2 FQGNSA. The CDR3 sequence is CASSASRLAGDTQYF. The CDR3 DNA follows: TGTGCCAGCAGCGCCAGTCGACTAGCGGGAGATACGCAGTATTTT.

The chain joins TRBV14 to TRBJ2-7, with 9 nucleotides matching TRBD1. Germline values: CDR1 SGHDN, CDR2 FVKESK. V trimming: 1 base; J trimming: 7 bases; junction bases outside the gene matches: 5. The CDR3 is 14 residues long. The CDR3 spells CASSQVTGGFEQYF. The CDR3 DNA sequence: TGTGCCAGCAGCCAAGTCACAGGGGGCTTTGAGCAGTACTTC.

J is TRBJ1-1 and V is TRBV2, with D hard to call. Germline V gives CDR1 SNHLY, CDR2 FYNNEI. The CDR3 is 14 residues long. Trimming stripped 4 bases from V and 0 bases from J, with 9 bases between. CDR3 loop: CASSVDRLNTEAFF. For the CDR3, the DNA is TGTGCCAGCAGTGTAGACCGATTGAACACTGAAGCTTTCTTT.

The V call is TRBV27, the J call TRBJ1-2, with D maybe TRBD1 (6 bases). Trimming pared 3 bases from V and 3 bases from J, leaving 14 bases between. Per germline, CDR1 MNHEY and CDR2 SMNVEV (reference sequence). CDR3 length: 15 residues. As DNA, the CDR3 is TGTGCCAGCAGTTTCCAGGGGAAGCAGCACTATGGCTACACCTTC. Encoded protein: CASSFQGKQHYGYTF.

This clone was seen more than once but under ten times. V gene TRBV5-1 combines with J gene TRBJ2-6; TRBD1 agrees at 9 bases. Trimming at V came to 4 bases and at J to 4 bases, leaving 6 bases not matched to a gene. Germline CDR1 and CDR2: SGHRS and YFSETQ. The CDR3 extends over 16 amino acids. CDR3 DNA sequence: TGCGCCAGCAGCAAGGACAGGGGCGACGGGGCCAACGTCCTGACTTTC. Its translation is CASSKDRGDGANVLTF.

V gene TRBV28 combines with J gene TRBJ2-6, with D perhaps assigned TRBD1 or TRBD2 (6 bases each). This CDR3 has 14 amino acids. V was shortened by 8 bases and J by 2 bases, with 10 bases between the two germline ends. Germline assignment: CDR1 MDHEN and CDR2 SYDVKM. The CDR3 reads CASHGGPGANVLTF. The CDR3 DNA is TGTGCCAGCCATGGGGGGCCTGGGGCCAACGTCCTGACTTTC.

This clone was seen more than once but under ten times. A much larger clone lies a single base off, so this may be a read error. The sample holds other DNA sequences that translate to the same CDR3. The CDR3 DNA is TGTGCCAGCAGCTTAGATACAGATACGCAGTATTTT. Translation gives CASSLDTDTQYF. The chain couples TRBV7-3 to TRBJ2-3, with no clear D. Germline V gives CDR1 SGHTA, CDR2 FQGTGA. The CDR3 length is 12 residues. V lost 2 bases and J lost 3, with 3 bases in between.

The rearrangement joins TRBV5-1 to TRBJ1-2; D possibly corresponds to TRBD1 (5 bases). V was shortened by 0 bases and J by 7 bases, with 10 bases between the two germline ends. This CDR3 has 13 amino acids. The V gene's germline CDR1 is SGHRS and CDR2 YFSETQ. CDR3 sequence (DNA): TGCGCCAGCAGCTTGGCAGGGAGAGGTGGCTACACCTTC. It is translated as CASSLAGRGGYTF.

This clone came up a few times. The gene calls are TRBV5-1 and TRBJ2-3; TRBD2 aligns across 8 bases. CDR3 length: 16 amino acids. The trim removed 4 bases at V and 1 base at J, leaving 8 bases unmatched. Germline V gene lookup returns CDR1 SGHRS and CDR2 YFSETQ. Here the CDR3 DNA reads TGCGCCAGCAGCCCGTCAGGAGCGGGGGGCACAGATACGCAGTATTTT. It is translated as CASSPSGAGGTDTQYF.

The chain links TRBV5-1 to TRBJ2-1; 7 bases agree with TRBD2. The CDR3 has 14 residues. CDR1 is SGHRS and CDR2 is YFSETQ in the germline V gene. The J segment lost 7 bases and the V segment lost 9 bases, leaving 13 bases of the junction unmatched. CDR3 amino acids: CATSRGLGLNEQFF. The CDR3 DNA is TGCGCCACCTCCCGAGGACTAGGGTTGAATGAGCAGTTCTTC.

This clone has only a few counts. CDR3 in DNA: TGTGCCAGCAGCCAAGGGAAAGGGGGCCTCAGGCCCCAGCATTTT. This translates into CASSQGKGGLRPQHF. This chain uses TRBV4-2 with TRBJ1-5; 7 bases align to TRBD1. Trimming took 1 base from V and 9 from J; bases not matched to a gene: 9. The germline V gene has CDR1 LGHNA and CDR2 YNFKEQ. There are 15 residues in the CDR3.